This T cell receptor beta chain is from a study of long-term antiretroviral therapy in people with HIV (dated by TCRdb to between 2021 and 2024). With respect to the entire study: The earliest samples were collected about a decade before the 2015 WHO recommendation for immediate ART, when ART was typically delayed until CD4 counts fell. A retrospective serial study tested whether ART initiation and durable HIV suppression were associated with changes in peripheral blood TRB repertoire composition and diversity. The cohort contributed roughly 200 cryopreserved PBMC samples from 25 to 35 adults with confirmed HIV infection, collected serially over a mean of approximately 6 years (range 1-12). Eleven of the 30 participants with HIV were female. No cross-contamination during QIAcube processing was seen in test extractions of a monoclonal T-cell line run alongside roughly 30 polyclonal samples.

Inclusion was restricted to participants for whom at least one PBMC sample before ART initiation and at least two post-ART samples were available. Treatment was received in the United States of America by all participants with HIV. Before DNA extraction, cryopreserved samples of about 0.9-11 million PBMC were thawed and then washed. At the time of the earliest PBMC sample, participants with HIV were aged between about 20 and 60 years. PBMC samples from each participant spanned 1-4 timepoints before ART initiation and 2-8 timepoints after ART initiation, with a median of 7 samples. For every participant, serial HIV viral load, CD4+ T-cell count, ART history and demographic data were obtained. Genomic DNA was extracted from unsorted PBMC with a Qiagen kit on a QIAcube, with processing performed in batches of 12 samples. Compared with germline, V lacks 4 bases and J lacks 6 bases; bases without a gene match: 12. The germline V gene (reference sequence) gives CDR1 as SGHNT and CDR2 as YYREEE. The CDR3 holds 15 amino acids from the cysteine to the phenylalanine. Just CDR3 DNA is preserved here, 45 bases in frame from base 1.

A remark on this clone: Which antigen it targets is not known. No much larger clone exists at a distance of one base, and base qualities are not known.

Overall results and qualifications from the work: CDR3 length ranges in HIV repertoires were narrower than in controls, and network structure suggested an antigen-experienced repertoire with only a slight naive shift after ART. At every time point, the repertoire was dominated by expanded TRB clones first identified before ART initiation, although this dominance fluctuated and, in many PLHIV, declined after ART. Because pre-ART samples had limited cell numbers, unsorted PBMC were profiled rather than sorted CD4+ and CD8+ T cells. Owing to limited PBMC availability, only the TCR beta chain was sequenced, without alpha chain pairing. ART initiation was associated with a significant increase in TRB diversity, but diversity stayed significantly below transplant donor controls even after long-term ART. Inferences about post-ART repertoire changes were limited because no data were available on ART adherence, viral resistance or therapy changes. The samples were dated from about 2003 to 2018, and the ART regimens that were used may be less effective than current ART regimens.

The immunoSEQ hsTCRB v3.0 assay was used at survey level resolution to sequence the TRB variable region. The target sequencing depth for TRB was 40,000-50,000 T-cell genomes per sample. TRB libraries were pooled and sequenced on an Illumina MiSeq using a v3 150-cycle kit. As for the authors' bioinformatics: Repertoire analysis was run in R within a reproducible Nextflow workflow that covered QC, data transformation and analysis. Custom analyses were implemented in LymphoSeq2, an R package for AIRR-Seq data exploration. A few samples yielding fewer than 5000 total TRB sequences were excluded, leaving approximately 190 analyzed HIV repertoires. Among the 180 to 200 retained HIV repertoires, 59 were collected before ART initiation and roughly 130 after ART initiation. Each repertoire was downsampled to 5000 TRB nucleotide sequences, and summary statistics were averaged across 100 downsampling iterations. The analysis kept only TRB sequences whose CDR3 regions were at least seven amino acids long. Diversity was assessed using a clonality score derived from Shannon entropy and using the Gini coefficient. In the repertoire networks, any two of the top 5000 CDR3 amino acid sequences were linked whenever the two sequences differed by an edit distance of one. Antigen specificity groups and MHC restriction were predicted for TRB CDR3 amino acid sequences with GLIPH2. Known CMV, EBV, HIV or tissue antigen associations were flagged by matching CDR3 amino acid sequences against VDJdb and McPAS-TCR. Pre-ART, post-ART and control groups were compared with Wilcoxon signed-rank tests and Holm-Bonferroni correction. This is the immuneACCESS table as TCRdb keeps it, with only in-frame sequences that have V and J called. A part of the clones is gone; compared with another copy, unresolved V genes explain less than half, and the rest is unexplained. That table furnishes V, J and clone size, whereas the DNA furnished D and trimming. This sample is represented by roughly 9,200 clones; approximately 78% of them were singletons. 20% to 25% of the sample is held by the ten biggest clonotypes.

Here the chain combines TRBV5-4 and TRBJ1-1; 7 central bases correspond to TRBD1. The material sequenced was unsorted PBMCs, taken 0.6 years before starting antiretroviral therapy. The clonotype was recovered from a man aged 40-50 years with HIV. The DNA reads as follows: TGTGCCAGCAGCCAACTTACAGGGGTGGGTGCTGAAGCTTTCTTT. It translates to CASSQLTGVGAEAFF.